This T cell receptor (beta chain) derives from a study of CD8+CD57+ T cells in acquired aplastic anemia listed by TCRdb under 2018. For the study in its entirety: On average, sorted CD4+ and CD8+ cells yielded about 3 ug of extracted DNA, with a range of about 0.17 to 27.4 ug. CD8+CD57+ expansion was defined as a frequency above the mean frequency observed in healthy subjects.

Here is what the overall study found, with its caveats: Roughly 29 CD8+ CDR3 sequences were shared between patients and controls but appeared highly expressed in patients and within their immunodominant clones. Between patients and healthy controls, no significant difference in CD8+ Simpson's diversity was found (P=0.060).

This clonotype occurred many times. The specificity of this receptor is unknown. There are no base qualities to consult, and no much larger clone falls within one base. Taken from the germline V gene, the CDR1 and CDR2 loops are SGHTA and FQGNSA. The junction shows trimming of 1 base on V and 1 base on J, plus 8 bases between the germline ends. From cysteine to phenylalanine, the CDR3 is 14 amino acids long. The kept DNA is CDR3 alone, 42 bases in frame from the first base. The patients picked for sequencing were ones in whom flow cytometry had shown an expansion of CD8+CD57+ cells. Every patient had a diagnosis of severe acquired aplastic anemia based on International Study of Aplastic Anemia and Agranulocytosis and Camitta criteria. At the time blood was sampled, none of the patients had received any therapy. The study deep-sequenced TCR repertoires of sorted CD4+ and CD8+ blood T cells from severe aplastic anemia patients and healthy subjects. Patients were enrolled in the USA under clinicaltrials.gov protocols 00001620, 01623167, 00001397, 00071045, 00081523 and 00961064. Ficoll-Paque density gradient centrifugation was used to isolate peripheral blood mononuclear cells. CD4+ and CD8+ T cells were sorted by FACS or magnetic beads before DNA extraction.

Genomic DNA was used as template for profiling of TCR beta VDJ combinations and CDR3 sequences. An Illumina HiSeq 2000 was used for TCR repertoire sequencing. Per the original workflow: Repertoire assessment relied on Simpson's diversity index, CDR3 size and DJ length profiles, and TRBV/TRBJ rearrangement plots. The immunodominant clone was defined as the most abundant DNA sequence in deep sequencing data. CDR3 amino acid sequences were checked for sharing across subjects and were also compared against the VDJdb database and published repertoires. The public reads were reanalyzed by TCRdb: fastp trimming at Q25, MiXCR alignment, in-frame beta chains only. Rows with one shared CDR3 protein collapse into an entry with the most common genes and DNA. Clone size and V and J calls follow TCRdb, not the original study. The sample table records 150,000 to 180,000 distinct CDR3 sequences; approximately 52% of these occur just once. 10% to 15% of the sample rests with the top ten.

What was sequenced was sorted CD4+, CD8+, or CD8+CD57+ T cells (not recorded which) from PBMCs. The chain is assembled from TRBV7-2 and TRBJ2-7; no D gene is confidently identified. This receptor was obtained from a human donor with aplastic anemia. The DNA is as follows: TGTGCCAGCAGCTTAGGCCTCGGGTCCTACGAGCAGTACTTC. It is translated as CASSLGLGSYEQYF.